This T cell receptor beta chain was obtained from a study of post-analysis software for immune sequencing data. Prepared libraries of TCR beta cDNA carried unique molecular identifiers. In TCRdb, the PCR reads were re-called with MiXCR into one record per CDR3 protein. Of hundreds of thousands of distinct CDR3 sequences listed, around 53% are singletons. Overall study findings and caveats: Controls had lower frequencies than patients of about five TRBV segments, which included TRBV5-6, TRBV5-1 and TRBV20-1.

Comment on this clonotype: Its antigen is still unknown.

The CDR3 sequence is 15 residues long. Trimming took off 6 bases at V and 9 bases at J, with 24 bases between the two ends. CDR1 SQVTM and CDR2 ANQGSEA come from the germline V gene. V gene TRBV29-1 combines with J gene TRBJ2-1; D remains unclear. This clonotype was sampled from a girl aged 10-17 years with multiple sclerosis. The sequenced sample consisted of blood. DNA for the CDR3: TGCAGCGTCGCCCCCTTGACGGGTCGGTTCGGTGAGCAGTTCTTC. It is translated as CSVAPLTGRFGEQFF.